The 32 T cell receptor beta chains in this list originate from one sample, sequenced in a study of shared clonotypes between healthy human individuals. Selected positively for CCR7 and CD45RO-negative, naive CD8 cells excluded terminally differentiated effector memory CD45RA+ cells. The method was immunoSEQ multiplex PCR; TCRdb's version includes in-frame clones alone and lacks a portion of them. The sample holds 2 million or so clones; about 95% are singletons and the top ten take about 1.1%. Sequences were obtained from naive CD8+ T cells sorted from blood. These receptors were collected from a man between 18 and 35 years old in good health.

The V and J genes are TRBV30 and TRBJ1-5; TRBD1 agrees at 7 bases. After removal of 5 bases from V and 3 bases from J, the junction contained 7 bases not matched to a gene. Looked up from germline, CDR1 is GTSNPN and CDR2 is SVGIG (reference sequence). The CDR3 has 14 amino acids. The CDR3 DNA reads TGTGCCTGGGGACAGGAGAATTACAATCAGCCCCAGCATTTT. Translation gives CAWGQENYNQPQHF.

The chain uses TRBV6-6 and TRBJ2-7, with TRBD1 as a possible D gene (6 bases). The CDR3 has 13 amino acids. CDR1 and CDR2 (germline): MNHNY, SVGAGI (reference sequence). The germline V and J ends were trimmed by 6 bases and 0 bases, with 9 bases remaining between them. CDR3 loop: CASRSDSSYEQYF. The CDR3 nucleotides read TGTGCCAGCAGGTCGGACAGCTCCTACGAGCAGTACTTC.

This clone was observed once. The chain uses TRBV6-6 and TRBJ1-5, with D tentatively TRBD1 (5 bases). CDR1 is MNHNY and CDR2 is SVGAGI in the germline V gene (reference sequence). This CDR3 spans 16 amino acids. V was pared by 1 base and J by 0 bases, with 10 bases between. The CDR3 sequence: CASSYLQGGSNQPQHF. Here the CDR3 DNA reads TGTGCCAGCAGTTACTTGCAGGGTGGTAGCAATCAGCCCCAGCATTTT.

This chain uses TRBV29-1 with TRBJ2-1; 13 nucleotides agree with TRBD2. The V gene end was trimmed by 6 bases and the J gene end by 0 bases; junction bases not matched to a gene: 17. The CDR3 covers 20 residues. Germline lookup yields CDR1 SQVTM and CDR2 ANQGSEA. CDR3 in DNA: TGCAGCGTAGTGATGGCCTCCGGGACTAGCGGGATCCGCTCCTACAATGAGCAGTTCTTC. Its translation is CSVVMASGTSGIRSYNEQFF.

The V gene is TRBV27, the J gene TRBJ2-3; TRBD1 is a possible D gene (5 bases). Germline V gene sequence: CDR1 MNHEY, CDR2 SMNVEV (reference sequence). The length of the CDR3 is 16 residues. V was pared by 10 bases and J by 1 base, with 21 bases between. The CDR3 is CATGLYPGSGTDTQYF. The CDR3 nucleotides read TGTGCCACCGGGTTGTACCCAGGGTCCGGCACAGATACGCAGTATTTT.

The chain joins TRBV9 to TRBJ1-2; the D is unclear. CDR1 and CDR2 (germline): SGDLS, YYNGEE. CDR3 size: 16 residues. V was shortened by 3 bases and J by 7 bases, with 22 bases between the two germline ends. The CDR3 is CASSAQEWGGRGGYTF. In DNA, the CDR3 is TGTGCCAGCAGCGCGCAGGAGTGGGGAGGGCGAGGTGGCTACACCTTC. Combining the CDR3 with reference TRBV9 and TRBJ1-2 gives the whole variable domain DSGVTQTPKHLITATGQRVTLRCSPRSGDLSVYWYQQSLDQGLQFLIQYYNGEERAKGNILERFSAQQFPDLHSELNLSSLELGDSALYFCASSAQEWGGRGGYTFGSGTRLTVV.

This clone appeared a few times. This chain joins TRBV9 and TRBJ1-5; tentatively, D is TRBD1 (5 bases). The V end lost 5 bases, the J end lost 4 bases, and 13 bases lay between the germline ends. From germline, CDR1 is SGDLS and CDR2 YYNGEE. The CDR3 sequence is 14 residues long. The CDR3 is CASSAGGVNQPQHF. Written as DNA, the CDR3 is TGTGCCAGCAGTGCAGGAGGGGTGAATCAGCCCCAGCATTTT. Drawing the rest from reference TRBV9 and TRBJ1-5, the complete variable domain is DSGVTQTPKHLITATGQRVTLRCSPRSGDLSVYWYQQSLDQGLQFLIQYYNGEERAKGNILERFSAQQFPDLHSELNLSSLELGDSALYFCASSAGGVNQPQHFGDGTRLSIL.

The chain employs TRBV6-5 and TRBJ1-2; D is unresolved. Trimming left V 0 bases short and J 3 bases short, with 8 bases between. There are 14 residues in the CDR3. Germline V gene lookup returns CDR1 MNHEY and CDR2 SVGAGI. Here the CDR3 DNA reads TGTGCCAGCAGTTACTCGCGTCTGGACTATGGCTACACCTTC. It yields the protein CASSYSRLDYGYTF.

A single count supports this clone. The V call is TRBV13, the J call TRBJ2-5, with D unresolved. From germline, CDR1 is PRHDT and CDR2 FYEKMQ (reference sequence). CDR3 length: 13 amino acids. Between the trimmed V and J ends, which lost 5 bases and 0 bases, there was a span of 7 bases. This chain's CDR3 is CASSPRYQETQYF. CDR3 sequence (DNA): TGTGCCAGCAGCCCCCGGTACCAAGAGACCCAGTACTTC.

This chain links TRBV5-6 with TRBJ1-1; D gene uncertain. The CDR3 is 13 amino acids. Germline assignment: CDR1 SGHDT and CDR2 YYEEEE. Trimming removed 2 bases at V and 7 bases at J, with 12 bases between. This CDR3 is CASSFLGSGEAFF. The CDR3 nucleotides read TGTGCCAGCAGCTTTTTAGGTTCGGGTGAAGCTTTCTTT.

The CDR3 here is CASSGGSMETQYF. CDR3 DNA: TGTGCCAGCAGCGGCGGGAGTATGGAGACCCAGTACTTC. The V call is TRBV2, the J call TRBJ2-5; 7 nucleotides line up with TRBD2. CDR3 length: 13 amino acids. With 6 bases clipped from V and 5 bases from J, the junction kept 6 bases outside the gene matches. The germline V gene encodes CDR1 SNHLY and CDR2 FYNNEI. Supplemented by reference TRBV2 and TRBJ2-5, the full variable domain reads EPEVTQTPSHQVTQMGQEVILRCVPISNHLYFYWYRQILGQKVEFLVSFYNNEISEKSEIFDDQFSVERPDGSNFTLKIRSTKLEDSAMYFCASSGGSMETQYFGPGTRLLVL.

The V and J genes are TRBV30 and TRBJ2-7; 8 bases map to TRBD1. Germline CDR1 GTSNPN, CDR2 SVGIG (reference sequence). The CDR3 length is 11 residues. The CDR3 DNA follows: TGTGCTTTGGACAGGGCGGGCGAGCAGTACTTC. Translation: CALDRAGEQYF.

The chain recombines TRBV27 with TRBJ1-5; no clear D. This CDR3 is 15 amino acids long. Germline loops: CDR1 MNHEY, CDR2 SMNVEV (reference sequence). Deletions cut 7 bases from V and 5 bases from J, with 18 bases between. CDR3 in DNA: TGTGCCAGCAAGGTTTCCCCGGGGATTGATCAGCCCCAGCATTTT. This sequence encodes CASKVSPGIDQPQHF.

The chain links TRBV6-1 to TRBJ2-7; D perhaps matches TRBD1 (5 bases). CDR1 is MNHNS, CDR2 SASEGT, per germline. The ends were cut back, 6 bases at V and 3 bases at J, with 12 bases in the middle. This CDR3 contains 13 residues. Here the CDR3 DNA reads TGTGCCAGCAGGGCACAGGATTTCTACGAGCAGTACTTC. Translated, it gives CASRAQDFYEQYF.

The table lists this clone with a count of one. V is TRBV4-3 and J is TRBJ1-1, with D maybe TRBD1 (5 bases). Germline lookup yields CDR1 LGHNA and CDR2 YSLEER. With 2 bases removed from V and 1 base from J, the gap between germline ends came to 8 bases. This CDR3 region has 14 residues. The CDR3 loop reads CASSQLGENTEAFF. The CDR3 bases are TGCGCCAGCAGCCAATTGGGGGAGAACACTGAAGCTTTCTTT.

The chain recombines TRBV27 with TRBJ2-5; D is uncertain. With 5 bases removed from V and 5 bases from J, the gap between germline ends came to 18 bases. The germline V gene has CDR1 MNHEY and CDR2 SMNVEV (reference sequence). The CDR3 has 15 amino acids. The DNA for the CDR3 is TGTGCCAGCAGTCCCACCAAGGGCTTTATTGAGACCCAGTACTTC. This translates into CASSPTKGFIETQYF.

The rearrangement joins TRBV14 to TRBJ1-1; D uncertain. Trimming took 0 bases from V and 5 from J, leaving 10 bases between them. This CDR3 region has 14 residues. The germline V gene encodes CDR1 SGHDN and CDR2 FVKESK. The CDR3 DNA sequence: TGTGCCAGCAGCCAAGAACATTTGTGGACTGAAGCTTTCTTT. Its translation is CASSQEHLWTEAFF.

The chain has TRBV10-1 and TRBJ2-5; D not certain. V was trimmed by 4 bases and J by 6 bases, leaving 15 bases between them. Germline V gene data show CDR1 as WNHNN and CDR2 as SYGVQD (reference sequence). This CDR3 has 14 residues. CDR3 sequence reads: CASSVDPSRQTQYF. DNA of the CDR3: TGCGCCAGCAGTGTGGACCCCAGCAGGCAGACCCAGTACTTC.

V and J are TRBV5-4 and TRBJ1-1, with a possible D match to TRBD1 (6 bases). CDR1 SGHNT and CDR2 YYREEE come from the germline V gene (reference sequence). The CDR3 covers 16 residues. Trimming shortened V by 0 bases and J by 4 bases, and 16 bases separated the two germline ends. In DNA form, the CDR3 reads TGTGCCAGCAGCTTGGCCGGGGGGGGCTGGGGCACTGAAGCTTTCTTT. It yields the protein CASSLAGGGWGTEAFF.

The chain joins TRBV6-1 to TRBJ2-1; no firm D call. CDR1 is MNHNS and CDR2 is SASEGT in the germline V gene. Trimming cost V 1 base and J 2 bases, with 9 bases left between them. The CDR3 sequence is 15 residues long. The CDR3 coding sequence is TGTGCCAGCAGTGAAGTGGGGTTCGCCTACAATGAGCAGTTCTTC. Translation: CASSEVGFAYNEQFF.

The V and J genes are TRBV7-9 and TRBJ1-4; unclear D gene. The CDR3 is 14 residues long. Deletions cut 1 base from V and 7 bases from J, with 10 bases between. The germline V gene encodes CDR1 SEHNR and CDR2 FQNEAQ (reference sequence). The CDR3 sequence is CASSLELNGEKLFF. CDR3 in DNA: TGTGCCAGCAGCTTAGAACTGAACGGTGAAAAACTGTTTTTT.

The V call is TRBV13, the J call TRBJ2-5; D gene unclear. Germline assignment: CDR1 PRHDT and CDR2 FYEKMQ (reference sequence). Between the trimmed V and J ends, which lost 2 bases and 5 bases, there was a span of 18 bases. The CDR3 spans 16 residues. CDR3 nucleotides: TGTGCCAGCAGCTTAACCTTAAGTCCGAGGCGGGAGACCCAGTACTTC. Translated, it gives CASSLTLSPRRETQYF. Using reference TRBV13 and TRBJ2-5 for the parts outside the CDR3, the full variable domain is AAGVIQSPRHLIKEKRETATLKCYPIPRHDTVYWYQQGPGQDPQFLISFYEKMQSDKGSIPDRFSAQQFSDYHSELNMSSLELGDSALYFCASSLTLSPRRETQYFGPGTRLLVL.

The V gene is TRBV4-1, the J gene TRBJ2-7; 15 bases are a match to TRBD2. Germline lookup yields CDR1 MGHRA and CDR2 YSYEKL. V lost 0 bases, J lost 4 bases, and 4 bases stayed unmatched. The CDR3 extends over 17 amino acids. In nucleotides, the CDR3 is TGCGCCAGCAGCCAAGATCCTGGACTAGCGGGAGGGTACGAGCAGTACTTC. It codes for CASSQDPGLAGGYEQYF.

As to this clone: This specimen includes other DNA sequences encoding the same CDR3. The CDR3 protein is CASSLRGTEAFF. The CDR3, as DNA: TGCGCCAGCAGCTTAAGGGGGACTGAAGCTTTCTTT. The rearrangement links TRBV5-1 to TRBJ1-1; D may be TRBD1 (6 bases). CDR3 length: 12 amino acids. Trimming left V 2 bases short and J 5 bases short, with 7 bases between. The germline V gene encodes CDR1 SGHRS and CDR2 YFSETQ.

The gene calls are TRBV4-1 and TRBJ2-7; either TRBD1 or TRBD2 may fit D (5 bases each). The CDR3 runs 14 residues. Between the trimmed V and J ends, which lost 4 bases and 4 bases, there was a span of 14 bases. The germline CDR1 and CDR2 sequences are MGHRA and YSYEKL. CDR3 in DNA: TGCGCCAGCAGCCTCCGGGACCAACCTTACGAGCAGTACTTC. As protein: CASSLRDQPYEQYF.

The chain carries TRBV11-2 and TRBJ1-3, with 10 bases lining up with TRBD1. Germline assignment: CDR1 SGHAT and CDR2 FQNNGV. This CDR3 is built from 15 residues. Trimming removed 3 bases from V and 3 bases from J; junction bases left unmatched: 2. The CDR3 loop reads CASSFDRGLGNTIYF. The CDR3 bases are TGTGCCAGCAGCTTCGACAGGGGGCTTGGAAACACCATATATTTT.

This clone was counted only a few times. V and J are TRBV30 and TRBJ1-1, with TRBD1 identical over 11 bases. The CDR3 runs 12 residues. After removal of 7 bases from V and 3 bases from J, the junction contained 1 base not matched to a gene. Germline V gives CDR1 GTSNPN, CDR2 SVGIG (reference sequence). CDR3 residues: CALGQGDTEAFF. As DNA, the CDR3 is TGTGCCTTGGGACAGGGGGACACTGAAGCTTTCTTT.

Comment on this clone: Other DNA sequences within the sample encode an identical CDR3. This chain's CDR3 is CASSEGQGYNEQFF. Here the CDR3 DNA reads TGTGCCAGCAGTGAGGGACAGGGCTACAATGAGCAGTTCTTC. The V call is TRBV2, the J call TRBJ2-1; 9 nucleotides align to TRBD1. Losses at the gene ends were 3 bases for V and 3 bases for J; bases not matched to a gene: 0. CDR3 length equals 14 residues. Looked up from germline, CDR1 is SNHLY and CDR2 is FYNNEI.

This clone turned up a few times. The rearrangement links TRBV19 to TRBJ1-2; 7 nucleotides line up with TRBD1. Germline trimming cut 9 bases from V and 8 bases from J; bases unmatched to any gene: 15. Looked up from germline, CDR1 is LNHDA and CDR2 is SQIVND (reference sequence). The CDR3 totals 14 residues. The CDR3 loop reads CASTPWTGAGGYTF. As DNA, the CDR3 is TGTGCCAGCACCCCGTGGACAGGTGCGGGGGGCTACACCTTC.

The rearrangement links TRBV5-6 to TRBJ1-5; D is possibly TRBD1 (5 bases). Trimming took off 3 bases at V and 0 bases at J, with 10 bases between the two ends. The CDR3 has 15 residues. Germline values: CDR1 SGHDT, CDR2 YYEEEE. CDR3 DNA: TGTGCCAGCAGCTCTTGGGGGAATAGCAATCAGCCCCAGCATTTT. Amino acid sequence: CASSSWGNSNQPQHF.

The genes are TRBV9 and TRBJ1-2; 10 bases are shared with TRBD1. Germline-derived CDR1 and CDR2 are SGDLS and YYNGEE. V trimming: 4 bases; J trimming: 5 bases; junction bases outside the gene matches: 5. The CDR3 covers 14 residues. The CDR3 sequence is CASSTRQGAYGYTF. CDR3 nucleotides: TGTGCCAGCAGCACCCGACAGGGGGCTTATGGCTACACCTTC.

V gene TRBV27 combines with J gene TRBJ2-5; D remains ambiguous. Germline CDR1 reads MNHEY; CDR2 reads SMNVEV (reference sequence). Trimming removed 2 bases at V and 2 bases at J, with 9 bases between. The CDR3 has 14 residues. CDR3 in amino acids: CASSLVDGQETQYF. As DNA, the CDR3 is TGTGCCAGCAGTTTAGTCGACGGTCAAGAGACCCAGTACTTC.